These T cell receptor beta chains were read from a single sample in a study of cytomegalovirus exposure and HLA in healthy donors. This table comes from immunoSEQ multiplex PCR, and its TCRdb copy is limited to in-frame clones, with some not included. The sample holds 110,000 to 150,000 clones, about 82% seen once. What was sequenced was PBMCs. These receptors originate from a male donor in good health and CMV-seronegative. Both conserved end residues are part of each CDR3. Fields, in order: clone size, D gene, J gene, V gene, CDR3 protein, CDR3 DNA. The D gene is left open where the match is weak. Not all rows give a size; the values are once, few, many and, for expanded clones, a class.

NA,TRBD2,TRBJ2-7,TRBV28,CASSLAGLNYEQYF,TGTGCCAGCAGCTTAGCGGGATTGAACTACGAGCAGTACTTC
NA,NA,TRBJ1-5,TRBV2,CASSEDTGRWEPQHF,TGTGCCAGCAGTGAGGATACAGGGCGCTGGGAGCCCCAGCATTTT
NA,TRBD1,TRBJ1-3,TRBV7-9,CASSLGGTGGNTIYF,TGTGCCAGCAGCTTAGGAGGGACAGGGGGAAACACCATATATTTT
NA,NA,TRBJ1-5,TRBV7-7,CMMGGRNQPQHF,TGTATGATGGGGGGACGGAATCAGCCCCAGCATTTT
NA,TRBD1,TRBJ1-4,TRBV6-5,CASSYSNTGDEKLFF,TGTGCCAGCAGTTACTCGAATACAGGGGACGAAAAACTGTTTTTT
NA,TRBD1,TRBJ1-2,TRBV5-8,CASSRELDRINYGYTF,TGTGCCAGCAGCCGAGAACTGGACAGGATCAACTATGGCTACACCTTC
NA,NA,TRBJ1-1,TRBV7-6,CASSLARGENTEAFF,TGTGCCAGCAGCTTAGCCCGGGGGGAGAACACTGAAGCTTTCTTT
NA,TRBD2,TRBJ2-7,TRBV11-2,CASSFGTSGSYEQYF,TGTGCCAGCAGCTTTGGGACTAGCGGGAGCTACGAGCAGTACTTC
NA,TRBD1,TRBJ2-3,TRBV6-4,CASSERTGTDTQYF,TGTGCCAGCAGTGAAAGGACAGGGACAGATACGCAGTATTTT
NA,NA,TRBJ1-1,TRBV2,CASLGPLMNTEAFF,TGTGCCAGCCTGGGCCCGCTCATGAACACTGAAGCTTTCTTT
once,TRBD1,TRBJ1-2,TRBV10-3,CAISESTGEAGYTF,TGTGCCATCAGTGAGTCGACAGGGGAGGCTGGCTACACCTTC
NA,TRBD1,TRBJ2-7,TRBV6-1,CASSDPSGTGPLKQYF,TGTGCCAGCAGTGACCCCTCCGGGACAGGGCCACTAAAGCAGTACTTC
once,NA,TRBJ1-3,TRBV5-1,CASSLELAGGNTIYF,TGCGCCAGCAGCTTGGAATTGGCAGGAGGAAACACCATATATTTT
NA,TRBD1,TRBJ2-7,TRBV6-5,CASSSLSRDRGYEQYF,TGTGCCAGCAGTTCCCTCTCCCGGGACAGGGGTTACGAGCAGTACTTC
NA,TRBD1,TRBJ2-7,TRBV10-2,CASRTDRGTYEQYF,TGCGCCAGCAGAACCGACAGGGGGACGTACGAGCAGTACTTC
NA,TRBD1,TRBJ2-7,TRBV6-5,CASSYGQEIYEQYF,TGTGCCAGCAGTTACGGACAGGAAATCTACGAGCAGTACTTC
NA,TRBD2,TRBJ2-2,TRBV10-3,CAISEFGASGRSTAGELFF,TGTGCCATCAGTGAGTTTGGAGCGAGCGGGAGGTCCACCGCCGGGGAGCTGTTTTTT
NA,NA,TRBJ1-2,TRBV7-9,CASSFIGQGHGYTF,TGTGCCAGCAGCTTTATCGGGCAGGGGCATGGCTACACCTTC
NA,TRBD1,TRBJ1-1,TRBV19,CASSIGGQGATEAFF,TGTGCCAGTAGTATCGGGGGACAGGGGGCGACTGAAGCTTTCTTT
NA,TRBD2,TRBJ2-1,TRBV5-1,CASSLLAGGDNEQFF,TGCGCCAGCAGCTTACTAGCGGGGGGCGACAATGAGCAGTTCTTC
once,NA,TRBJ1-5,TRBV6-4,CASSEDTNQPQHF,TGTGCCAGCAGTGAAGACACCAATCAGCCCCAGCATTTT
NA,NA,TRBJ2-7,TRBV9,CASSAPPREGAYEQYF,TGTGCCAGCAGCGCCCCCCCTCGTGAAGGGGCCTACGAGCAGTACTTC
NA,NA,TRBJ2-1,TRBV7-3,CASSFSSRTYNEQFF,TGTGCCAGCAGTTTTAGCTCCCGGACCTACAATGAGCAGTTCTTC
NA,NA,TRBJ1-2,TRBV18,CASSKENYGYTF,TGTGCCAGCTCAAAGGAGAACTATGGCTACACCTTC